This TCR beta chain was recovered during a study of STAT3 mutations in large granular lymphocyte leukemia. Study context: Among longitudinally sequenced T-LGLL patients, roughly half had canonical activating STAT3 mutations detected. More than 30% of treated T-LGLL patients showed hematologic response to immunosuppression.

V gave up 0 bases and J gave up 2 bases; unmatched junction bases: 7. CDR1 is MNHEY and CDR2 is SVGAGI in the germline V gene. The CDR3 extends over 16 amino acids. Profiling relied on immunoSEQ multiplex PCR, and the TCRdb table lists in-frame clones only, not all of them. Found here are 15,000 to 20,000 clones, around 92% of them singletons; the top ten hold over 40%. Of note for this clone: Its antigen is unidentified.

Findings and caveats of the study: In several patients, dominant TCR clone burden exceeded STAT3 mutant burden, suggesting STAT3 mutation arose secondarily. After therapy, about 35% of the 18 patients switched clonotypes, all new clones STAT3 wild type. At least one immunodominant TCR beta clonotype appeared in every T-cell large granular lymphocyte leukemia patient.

Sequences were obtained from peripheral blood mononuclear cells. This receptor was taken from a man aged 55 to 69 with T-cell large granular lymphocyte leukemia. Some clones in this sample may be carry-over from other donors' samples. The chain carries TRBV6-5 and TRBJ2-7; the match to TRBD2 covers 7 bases. DNA of the CDR3: TGTGCCAGCAGTTACTCCCCGGCTAGCGGCCCCTACGAGCAGTACTTC. It encodes CASSYSPASGPYEQYF.